This T cell receptor (beta chain) was profiled in a study of T cell repertoires in ileal Crohn's disease. Profiling relied on immunoSEQ multiplex PCR, and the TCRdb table lists in-frame clones only, not all of them. The sample carries roughly 11,000 clones, about 76% recorded once. On this clone: Its antigen is not identified.

V dropped 1 base and J dropped 4; count of bases not matched to a gene: 9. This CDR3 comprises 16 residues. Germline CDR1 reads MGHDK; CDR2 reads SYGVNS. Study findings and constraints: Clonality above 26.8% at surgery always came with endoscopic recurrence. Clonal expansions were more frequent in active smokers than non-smokers at surgery. High-frequency clones were more common in sorted CD8 than CD4 cells.

This sequence joins TRBV25-1 and TRBJ1-2, with TRBD1 matching 7 bases. Sequenced: ileal tissue. This TCR came from an adult with Crohn's disease. The CDR3: CASSESTGQSPYGYTF. In nucleotides, the CDR3 is TGTGCCAGCAGTGAATCTACGGGACAGAGTCCCTATGGCTACACCTTC.